The clone carrying this T cell receptor (beta chain) came up many times. Its target is not known. This specimen belongs to a study of read filtering for tumor transcriptome and immune sequencing. Germline V lookup: CDR1 DFQATT, CDR2 SNEGSKA (reference sequence). Trimming pared 3 bases from V and 3 bases from J, leaving 12 bases between. This CDR3 has 13 residues. The study's findings and limits: Even smaller IR-seq throughput identified most shared clonotypes.

The library was built from about 0.4 ug RNA with molecular barcoded adaptors for alpha/delta and beta/gamma chains. TCRdb called the reads again in MiXCR, with one record for every CDR3 protein. There are around 31,000 distinct CDR3 sequences in the sample; 15% to 20% occur only once, and 16% lies in the top ten. This TCR was recovered from a donor aged 40 or over with multiple myeloma. The sample consisted of a population of CD138-negative cells sorted from bone marrow. The chain uses TRBV20-1 and TRBJ2-7; D is unclear. CDR3 sequence reads: CSASPYSNYEQYF. The CDR3, as DNA: TGCAGTGCTAGTCCGTACAGCAACTACGAGCAGTACTTC.